A single sample gave rise to the 4 T cell receptor beta chains below, sequenced in a study of blood T cell repertoires in COVID-19. Using immunoSEQ multiplex PCR, the repertoire was profiled, and TCRdb retains in-frame clones only, with some absent. The sample lists hundreds of thousands of clones, around 84% seen once, with 3.5% to 4.5% in the top ten. Sample: peripheral blood. These receptor sequences come from a man aged 50 to 59 with acute or convalescent COVID-19.

This chain connects TRBV7-3 to TRBJ2-2; D is possibly TRBD1 (5 bases). There are 14 residues in the CDR3. Germline values: CDR1 SGHTA, CDR2 FQGTGA. V was shortened by 3 bases and J by 4 bases, with 9 bases between the two germline ends. The CDR3 loop is CASSLGQFTGELFF. DNA of the CDR3: TGTGCCAGCAGCTTGGGGCAGTTCACCGGGGAGCTGTTTTTT.

This clone was counted between two and nine times. This chain joins TRBV5-5 and TRBJ2-7; D not certain. The CDR3 totals 13 residues. With 0 bases removed from V and 3 bases from J, the gap between germline ends came to 7 bases. Germline CDR1 and CDR2: SGHKS and YYEKEE (reference sequence). This chain's CDR3 is CASSLGLLYEQYF. CDR3 bases: TGTGCCAGCAGCTTGGGACTTCTCTACGAGCAGTACTTC. Full variable domain (missing parts from reference TRBV5-5 and TRBJ2-7): DAGVTQSPTHLIKTRGQQVTLRCSPISGHKSVSWYQQVLGQGPQFIFQYYEKEERGRGNFPDRFSARQFPNYSSELNVNALLLGDSALYLCASSLGLLYEQYFGPGTRLTVT.

The chain combines TRBV6-5 with TRBJ1-2, with 7 bases aligning to TRBD1. The CDR3 runs 13 residues. Germline assignment: CDR1 MNHEY and CDR2 SVGAGI. V dropped 4 bases and J dropped 6; count of bases not matched to a gene: 5. This CDR3 is CASSLTGVDGYTF. CDR3 nucleotides: TGTGCCAGCAGTTTAACAGGGGTGGATGGCTACACCTTC.

The J gene is TRBJ2-7, the V gene TRBV28, with 10 bases matching TRBD1. There are 16 residues in the CDR3. The V gene's germline CDR1 is MDHEN and CDR2 SYDVKM. V gave up 8 bases and J gave up 7 bases; unmatched junction bases: 17. CDR3 sequence reads: CASFPHRTGGTGEQYF. Here the CDR3 DNA reads TGTGCCAGCTTTCCCCATCGGACAGGGGGGACGGGGGAGCAGTACTTC.